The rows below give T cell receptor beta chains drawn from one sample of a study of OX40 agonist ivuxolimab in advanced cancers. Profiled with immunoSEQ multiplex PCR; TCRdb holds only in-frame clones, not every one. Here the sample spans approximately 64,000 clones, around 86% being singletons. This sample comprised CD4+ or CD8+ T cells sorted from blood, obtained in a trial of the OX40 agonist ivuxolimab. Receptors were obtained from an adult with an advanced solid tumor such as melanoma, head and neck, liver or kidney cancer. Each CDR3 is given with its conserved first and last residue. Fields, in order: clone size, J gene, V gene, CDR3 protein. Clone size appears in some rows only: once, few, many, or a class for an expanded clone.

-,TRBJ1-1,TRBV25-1,CASLRTGRYTEAFF
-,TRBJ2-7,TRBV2,CASSVTGGREQYF
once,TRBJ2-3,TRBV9,CASTLEGGQVGTDTQYF
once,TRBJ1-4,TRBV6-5,CASSLVGPGNEKLFF
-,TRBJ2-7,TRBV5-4,CASSLDGGSYEQYF
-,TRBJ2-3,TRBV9,CASSVQAGGRDTQYF
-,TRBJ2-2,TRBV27,CASSGGSTGELFF
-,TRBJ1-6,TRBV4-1,CASSQVLDRVSPLHF
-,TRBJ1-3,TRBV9,CASSAGTGSSGNTIYF
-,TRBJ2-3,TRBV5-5,CASSLVSGFTDTQYF
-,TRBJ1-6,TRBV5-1,CASSPRQGENSPLHF
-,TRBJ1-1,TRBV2,CASSEGAYTEAFF
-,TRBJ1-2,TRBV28,CASSLTGKGYTF
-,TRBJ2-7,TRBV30,CAWSTGVYEQYF
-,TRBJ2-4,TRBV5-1,CASSLVGGLDIQYF
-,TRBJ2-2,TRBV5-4,CASSLASGVAGELFF
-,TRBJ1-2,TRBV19,CASSTPPAFYGYTF
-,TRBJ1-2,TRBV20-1,CSARDRGGYTF
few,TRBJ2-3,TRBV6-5,CASLSTSTDTQYF
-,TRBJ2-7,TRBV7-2,CASSLDRSEQYF
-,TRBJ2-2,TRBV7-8,CASSLGWGTGELFF
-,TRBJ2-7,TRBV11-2,CASSSGPGLVTYEQYF
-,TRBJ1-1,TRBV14,CASSPLLGGNTEAFF
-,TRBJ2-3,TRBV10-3,CAISEVASPDTQYF
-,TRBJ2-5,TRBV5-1,CASRSPRETQYF
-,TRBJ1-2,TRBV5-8,CASSVHRSGGYGYTF
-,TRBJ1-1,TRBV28,CASSFGQGAFF
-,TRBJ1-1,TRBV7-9,CASSRGLLNTEAFF
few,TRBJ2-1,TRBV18,CASSPRGGVSNEQFF
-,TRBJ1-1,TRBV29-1,CSGNLNTEAFF
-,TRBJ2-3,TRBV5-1,CASSLGLGTTSTDTQYF
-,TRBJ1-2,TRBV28,CASSRTGVDYGYTF
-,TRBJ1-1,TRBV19,CASRPSRGQGNTEAFF
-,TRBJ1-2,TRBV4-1,CASSRAGTGGYGYTF